The T cell receptor (beta chain) described here comes from a study of T cell responses to AZD1222 COVID-19 vaccine. Produced via immunoSEQ multiplex PCR; TCRdb's table is partial and in-frame only. The repertoire holds 250,000 to 300,000 clones, with 94% as singletons. V was pared by 4 bases and J by 1 base, with 7 bases between. This CDR3 comprises 13 residues. The genes are TRBV12-3 or TRBV12-4 and TRBJ1-1; unclear D gene. The input for sequencing was peripheral blood, taken 28 days after the second AZD1222 dose. The sequence derives from an adult who received the AZD1222 COVID-19 vaccine. The CDR3: CASSYTGNTEAFF. Here the CDR3 DNA reads TGTGCCAGCAGTTATACGGGGAACACTGAAGCTTTCTTT.